A single sample gave rise to the 15 T cell receptor beta chains below, sequenced in a study of T cells after yellow fever vaccination. Via MiXCR, TCRdb re-called the 5' RACE reads, giving one row per CDR3 protein. The sample includes 100,000 to 150,000 distinct CDR3 sequences, roughly 15% of them seen just once. The sequences come from CD8+ T cells sorted from PBMCs, collected 5 days after the yellow fever booster vaccination. These receptors were collected from a man younger than 35 who received the YFV17D yellow fever vaccine.

The genes are TRBV4-3 and TRBJ1-4; possibly TRBD1 for D (5 bases). Germline V CDR1 and CDR2: LGHNA, YSLEER. The CDR3 extends over 16 amino acids. Between the trimmed V and J ends, which lost 3 bases and 8 bases, there was a span of 19 bases. In DNA, the CDR3 is TGCGCCAGCAGCCAGCCCACCGGGACGGGGATAGAAAAACTGTTTTTT. Translated, it gives CASSQPTGTGIEKLFF.

This clonotype was detected only a few times. The chain uses TRBV12-3 or TRBV12-4 and TRBJ1-1, with D possibly TRBD1 on 5 matching bases. The CDR3 has 15 residues. Between the trimmed V and J ends, which lost 3 bases and 8 bases, there was a span of 19 bases. The CDR3 DNA sequence: TGTGCCAGCAGTTTGGGGCTTTATAGGGATGGGGAAGCTTTCTTT. This translates into CASSLGLYRDGEAFF.

The rearrangement joins TRBV6-5 to TRBJ1-2, with 7 bases that match TRBD1. V was pared by 7 bases and J by 6 bases, with 11 bases of the junction left unmatched. CDR1 is MNHEY, CDR2 SVGAGI, per germline. CDR3 length: 14 residues. The CDR3 DNA reads TGTGCCAGCACCCGACAGGGAGGGGTCCATGGCTACACCTTC. Translation: CASTRQGGVHGYTF.

The V and J genes are TRBV7-2 and TRBJ2-5, with TRBD1 matching over 12 bases. Germline V gives CDR1 SGHTA, CDR2 FQGNSA. Germline trimming cut 5 bases from V and 5 bases from J; bases unmatched to any gene: 9. The CDR3 sequence is 16 residues long. The CDR3 bases are TGTGCCAGCAGCCACGGGGGACAGGGGGCTAGGGAGACCCAGTACTTC. It yields the protein CASSHGGQGARETQYF.

CDR3 sequence (DNA): TGCAGCGTTGAAGTCACTGAAGCTTTCTTT. It is translated as CSVEVTEAFF. The rearrangement links TRBV29-1 to TRBJ1-1; D unresolved. Germline values: CDR1 SQVTM, CDR2 ANQGSEA. Trimming removed 1 base from V and 4 bases from J, with 1 base in between. The CDR3 is 10 residues long.

This clonotype was observed at least ten times. The CDR3 spells CATSRGDGTYEQYV. In nucleotides, the CDR3 is TGTGCCACCAGCCGCGGGGACGGTACCTACGAGCAGTACGTC. The chain is built from TRBV15 and TRBJ2-7, with D possibly being TRBD2 (6 bases). Germline lookup yields CDR1 LNHNV and CDR2 YYDKDF (reference sequence). Between the trimmed V and J ends, which lost 5 bases and 2 bases, there was a span of 13 bases. The length of the CDR3 is 14 residues.

The genes are TRBV9 and TRBJ2-3; 7 positions match TRBD1. CDR3 length: 13 residues. Germline lookup yields CDR1 SGDLS and CDR2 YYNGEE. Trimming took 4 bases from V and 12 from J; bases not matched to a gene: 11. The CDR3 sequence is CASSSQGVIYQYF. CDR3 DNA sequence: TGTGCCAGCAGCTCCCAGGGGGTCATCTATCAGTATTTT. Using reference TRBV9 and TRBJ2-3 for the parts outside the CDR3, the full variable domain is DSGVTQTPKHLITATGQRVTLRCSPRSGDLSVYWYQQSLDQGLQFLIQYYNGEERAKGNILERFSAQQFPDLHSELNLSSLELGDSALYFCASSSQGVIYQYFGPGTRLTVL.

The V gene is TRBV12-3 or TRBV12-4, the J gene TRBJ1-2; 8 nucleotides agree with TRBD1. This CDR3 contains 13 residues. With 6 bases clipped from V and 7 bases from J, the junction kept 7 bases outside the gene matches. The CDR3 DNA reads as TGTGCCAGCAGGACAGGGGTAGGGTTTGGCTACACCTTC. This sequence encodes CASRTGVGFGYTF.

CDR3 sequence: CASSPGNEQYF. In DNA, the CDR3 is TGTGCCAGCAGTCCGGGGAACGAGCAGTACTTC. This chain connects TRBV12-3 or TRBV12-4 to TRBJ2-7; D is possibly TRBD2 (5 bases). CDR3 length equals 11 residues. Trimming took off 5 bases at V and 5 bases at J, with 7 bases between the two ends.

This chain joins TRBV4-2 and TRBJ2-3, with 11 bases lining up with TRBD2. Germline-derived CDR1 and CDR2 are LGHNA and YNFKEQ. This CDR3 is 18 amino acids long. After removal of 0 bases from V and 7 bases from J, the junction contained 12 bases not matched to a gene. The chain's CDR3 is CASSQDLLAGEMLYTQYF. In DNA, the CDR3 is TGTGCCAGCAGCCAAGATTTACTAGCGGGGGAGATGTTATATACGCAGTATTTT.

V usage is TRBV28 and J usage is TRBJ2-7, with D tentatively TRBD1 or TRBD2 (5 bases each). V shed 8 bases and J shed 5 bases, with 19 bases lying between them. CDR3 length: 14 residues. Germline V gene data show CDR1 as MDHEN and CDR2 as SYDVKM. The CDR3 sequence: CASQPRGRVDEQYV. The CDR3 DNA sequence: TGTGCCAGCCAACCTCGGGGCAGGGTGGACGAGCAGTACGTC.

The chain couples TRBV7-3 to TRBJ1-2, with TRBD1 matching over 7 bases. With V trimmed by 2 bases and J by 3 bases, 6 bases remained unmatched. The CDR3 contains 15 residues. The germline V gene encodes CDR1 SGHTA and CDR2 FQGTGA. CDR3 DNA sequence: TGTGCCAGCAGCTTACTCGCAGGGGGAGACTATGGCTACACCTTC. This gives the protein CASSLLAGGDYGYTF.

This chain joins TRBV6-6 and TRBJ2-7, with 7 bases aligning to TRBD1. The CDR3 contains 15 residues. V dropped 6 bases and J dropped 2; count of bases not matched to a gene: 10. Germline V CDR1 and CDR2: MNHNY, SVGAGI (reference sequence). This CDR3 is CASRKLDRNTYEQYF. The CDR3 coding sequence is TGTGCCAGCAGAAAATTGGACAGGAATACCTACGAGCAGTACTTC.

This clonotype showed up many times. The rearrangement uses TRBV10-3 and TRBJ2-7; no reliable D call. Germline CDR1 is ENHRY and CDR2 is SYGVKD. Trimming left V 1 base short and J 0 bases short, with 7 bases between. The CDR3 has 14 residues. CDR3 in amino acids: CAISEYRASYEQYF. The CDR3 nucleotides are TGTGCCATCAGTGAGTATCGAGCCTCCTACGAGCAGTACTTC.

This clonotype came up a few times. The rearrangement joins TRBV11-2 to TRBJ1-5, with D unresolved. The CDR3 loop spans 15 amino acids. Germline assignment: CDR1 SGHAT and CDR2 FQNNGV. Trimming shortened V by 5 bases and J by 0 bases, and 11 bases separated the two germline ends. CDR3 in amino acids: CASSRYETSNQPQHF. Written as DNA, the CDR3 is TGTGCCAGCAGCCGATATGAGACTAGCAATCAGCCCCAGCATTTT.